This paragraph reports one TCR beta chain. Its antigen remains unidentified. These data originate in a study of blood T cells in healthy people across ages. Peripheral blood from each donor was collected in a volume of 8.5 to 10 milliliters. The germline V gene encodes CDR1 LGHNT and CDR2 FRNRAP. This CDR3 contains 15 residues. The authors ran a second PCR of 7 to 11 cycles using a sample-barcoded 5' primer and a J-beta primer mix. Every sample returned 2.5 million or more CDR3-containing paired-end reads. MiXCR was run by TCRdb on the 5' RACE reads, yielding one entry per CDR3 protein. The sample consists of about 830,000 distinct CDR3 sequences, roughly 50% of them appearing once. Study-level findings and limits: Possibly, changes in expanded clonotypes were confounded because donor CMV status was unknown. No conclusive comparison of naive versus antigen-experienced cells was possible with unsorted PBMCs.

The sequenced material came from blood. The chain combines TRBV12-5 with TRBJ2-4; 8 nucleotides agree with TRBD1. The J call is in doubt because the DNA end fits TRBJ2-7 better. The clonotype was recovered from a man aged 25 to 40 in good health. CDR3 loop: CASGLRRDRNYEQYF. The CDR3 nucleotides read TGTGCTAGTGGTTTACGCCGGGACAGGAACTACGAGCAGTACTTC.